This T cell receptor beta chain was identified during a study of T cell changes during pregnancy in multiple sclerosis. Libraries were prepared by immunoSEQ multiplex PCR; TCRdb keeps only in-frame clonotypes and omits some of them. Altogether 70,000 to 95,000 clones are present, around 91% being singletons, with the ten largest covering 1.5% to 2%. Germline V gene sequence: CDR1 SNHLY, CDR2 FYNNEI. The CDR3 extends over 14 amino acids. Trimming left V 6 bases short and J 3 bases short, with 14 bases between. The receptor comes from a female donor with multiple sclerosis, enrolled in a pregnancy study. This specimen consisted of peripheral blood, obtained before pregnancy. The rearrangement links TRBV2 to TRBJ1-2; TRBD1 is a possible D gene (6 bases). This CDR3 reads CASSEGGPHYGYTF. The CDR3 coding sequence is TGTGCCAGCAGCGAGGGGGGGCCCCACTATGGCTACACCTTC.